The clone carrying this TCR beta chain was picked up many times. Its antigen is not identified. This record belongs to a study of Graves' ophthalmopathy and Graves' hyperthyroidism. Study-wide results and caveats: Most thyroid-expanded clonotypes exceeding 0.001 frequency were also found in blood.

The germline gives CDR1 SGDLS, CDR2 YYNGEE. V was shortened by 4 bases and J by 10 bases, with 18 bases between the two germline ends. The CDR3 is 15 residues long. The study amplified TCR beta CDR3 regions using RNA transcripts. First-round RT-PCR used HTBI primers; second-round multiplex PCR followed. TCRdb recomputed calls from the multiplex PCR reads with MiXCR, one row per CDR3 protein. The sample includes around 1,200,000 distinct CDR3 sequences, less than 45% of them seen just once. This chain connects TRBV9 to TRBJ1-6; unclear D gene. The sequence derives from an adult man with Graves' hyperthyroidism. Sequencing was carried out using peripheral blood or thyroid tissue (not recorded which). The CDR3 protein is CASSSTGTGISPLHF. Written as DNA, the CDR3 is TGTGCCAGCAGCTCAACTGGAACGGGGATATCACCCCTCCACTTT.